The text below deals with one T cell receptor beta chain. Its antigen target is currently unknown. No qualities accompany the bases; no much larger clone lies one base away. The record originates from a study of blood T cells in healthy people across ages (dated by TCRdb to between 2015 and 2017). Looking at the study overall: In model experiments, roughly one uniquely barcoded TCR beta cDNA molecule per two T cells was captured by template switching. Donors were grouped into four age groups: young (average 16 years), middle-aged (approximately 41), aged (around 60) and long-lived (about 82). To avoid experimental bias, donors of different ages were distributed randomly across sequencing lanes. The study analyzed two additional independent replicas of 1 million unique cDNA reads from the same blood draw for two donors, one aged 18 to 30 and one aged 80 or older. Age-related changes in TCR beta repertoire diversity were measured in the study by deep sequencing normalized with unique cDNA molecular identifiers.

CDR1 and CDR2, per the germline V gene, are SGDLS and YYNGEE. CDR3 length: 16 amino acids, cysteine to phenylalanine. Only the CDR3 part of the read is kept: 48 bases, read in frame from the first base. V and J are truncated by 3 bases and 0 bases respectively, leaving an intervening sequence of 13 bases. Results and caveats for the whole study, not just this receptor: Compared with the aged group, the long-lived group had more naive CD4+ T cells, fewer expanded clones and increased TCR diversity, a pattern suggesting age selection. Estimates of total diversity based on one million sequenced T cells were regarded as lower bounds and as underestimates. Bulk unsorted PBMC profiling prevented conclusive comparison of naive and antigen-experienced compartments. As age increased, observed TCR beta diversity per million T cells dropped in a roughly linear way, and a significant reduction was already evident by age about 40. Donor CMV infection status was unknown, potentially confounding age-related changes in expanded clonotypes. There was a strong correlation between observed TCR beta diversity and the percentage of naive T cells measured by flow cytometry.

The donors were roughly 38 Caucasian individuals from Russia, aged 6 to 90 years, who were systemically healthy. Ten milliliters of peripheral blood were drawn from each donor into EDTA-treated Vacutainer tubes. Ficoll-Paque density-gradient centrifugation was used to isolate PBMCs, with at least 6 million per sample. Total RNA, at least 5.5 micrograms per sample, was extracted from PBMCs with Trizol reagent. For every donor, flow cytometry on a PBMC aliquot measured the percentage of naive CD45RAhigh/CD27high T cells. Receptors were amplified or captured by 5' RACE. A second 7 to 11 cycle PCR used a sample-barcoded 5' primer and a J-beta primer mix. A unique molecular identifier was introduced onto each TCR beta cDNA molecule by a template-switch 5' adaptor carrying 12 random nucleotides. Each sample yielded at least 3 million CDR3-containing paired-end reads. First-strand cDNA was synthesized from all RNA with the Mint cDNA synthesis kit, primed by a TRBC-specific oligonucleotide. After uracil-DNA glycosylase treatment, a first 18-cycle PCR used universal primers M1SS and BC2_uni_R on all cDNA. Per the authors' processing: For normalization, 1 million high-quality reads were randomly selected from each sample, with every read carrying a distinct molecular identifier. Reads with shared molecular identifiers were discarded instead of being binned into consensus sequences. MiTCR, set to a Q25 quality threshold and the strictest error-elimination algorithm, was used for CDR3 identification, clonotype clustering and error correction. A nonparametric unseen species model with Euler transformation was used to estimate a lower bound on total TCR beta diversity. The public reads were reanalyzed by TCRdb: fastp trimming at Q25, MiXCR alignment, in-frame beta chains only. Every distinct CDR3 protein forms one entry, paired with its most common genes and DNA. For this entry, the V and J calls and clone size follow TCRdb and not the study's own pipeline. This sample has around 2 million distinct CDR3 sequences in its table, and 35% to 50% of those were observed once. The ten largest make up approximately 22% of the sample.

This receptor was obtained from a human donor in good health. Material for sequencing was blood. The chain is assembled from TRBV9 and TRBJ2-4; the D assignment is uncertain and may be TRBD1 or TRBD2, with 5 bases supporting each. The bases read TGTGCCAGCAGCGCCGGGACCTCACTAGCCAAAAACATTCAGTACTTC. Its translation is CASSAGTSLAKNIQYF.